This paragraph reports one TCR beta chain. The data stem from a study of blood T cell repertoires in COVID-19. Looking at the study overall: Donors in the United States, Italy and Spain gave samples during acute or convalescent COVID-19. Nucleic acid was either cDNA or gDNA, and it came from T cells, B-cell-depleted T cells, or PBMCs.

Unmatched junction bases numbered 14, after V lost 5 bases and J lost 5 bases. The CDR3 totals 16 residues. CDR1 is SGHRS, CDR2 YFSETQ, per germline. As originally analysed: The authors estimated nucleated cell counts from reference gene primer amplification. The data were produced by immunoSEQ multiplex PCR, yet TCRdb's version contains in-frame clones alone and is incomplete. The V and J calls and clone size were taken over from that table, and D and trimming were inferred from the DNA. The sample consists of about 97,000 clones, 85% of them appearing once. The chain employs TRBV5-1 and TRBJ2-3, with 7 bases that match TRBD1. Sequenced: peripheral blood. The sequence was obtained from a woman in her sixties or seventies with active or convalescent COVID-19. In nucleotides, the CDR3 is TGCGCCAGCAGGCCCACAGGGGTTCCCCGAGGAGATACGCAGTATTTT. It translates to CASRPTGVPRGDTQYF.